This TCR beta chain was sequenced for a study of shared clonotypes between healthy human individuals (dated by TCRdb to between 2020 and 2021). General notes on the study: A couple of women and a few men aged 18 to 49 years were included in the cohort. Per donor, three plates each were used for CD4 naive and CD4 memory, two for CD8 naive, and one for CD8 memory. To estimate repertoire size and how much clonotype sharing occurs between individuals, the study deeply sequenced the blood TCR repertoires of about five healthy adults. To increase sequencing depth and limit assay-specific biases, different laboratories used diverse techniques to prepare libraries and sequence TCR repertoires. Leukapheresis yielded between about 0.94 and 8.9 billion PBMCs per donor.

From its cysteine to its phenylalanine, the CDR3 spans 16 amino acids. This entry keeps only the CDR3 DNA: 48 bases, framed from base 1. Per the germline V gene, SGHTS is the CDR1 and YDEGEE is the CDR2. Deletion took 3 bases off V and 4 bases off J, with a span of 17 bases between the germline ends. Using the deep immunoSEQ assay, multiplex PCR amplified TCR CDR3 regions from genomic DNA. Extracted genomic DNA from each cell subset was spread evenly across all wells of several immunoSEQ 96-well plates, with each plate serving as a replicate. Each replicate PCR for sorted subsets received around 200 ng genomic DNA, equal to about 30,000 T cell genomes. Purified libraries were quantified with a Qubit 3.0 fluorometer, sized on a Bioanalyzer 2100, and re-quantified with the KAPA Library Quantification kit. Each immunoSEQ 96-well plate was sequenced on its own single-read 150-cycle Illumina NextSeq 550 flow cell. Per the original workflow: Because the immunoSEQ output held only junctional sequences and lacked quality scores, the filtering could not match the filtering applied to full-length reads. To assign V/J genes and CDR3, sequences were annotated using PyIR, a Python wrapper for IgBLAST v1.9, with IMGT germline references. Reads with weak V/J assignments (E-value above 1e-6), missing CDR3, stop codons, out-of-frame junctions, or ambiguous translated residues were removed. V3J clonotypes were defined as sequences sharing an identical inferred V gene, J gene, and CDR3 amino acid sequence. To compute the percentage overlap between repertoires, the number of shared unique clonotypes was divided by the size of the smaller repertoire. Repertoire richness was assessed with RTK rarefaction, the Chao1 estimator, and Recon v2.1 estimates of unobserved clonotypes. Generation probabilities were computed with OLGA for all TCRbeta clonotypes obtained by the gDNA method from several donors. TCRdb took this table from immuneACCESS and kept in-frame rearrangements with V and J called. Such tables lack part of the clones; where checked against another copy, unresolved V genes explain under half of the gap, and the rest is unexplained. From that table come the V and J calls and clone size; the DNA was used to work out D and trimming. The sample records under 2.5 million clones, roughly 92% of which are singletons. About 0.41% of the sample lies in the top ten.

The donors were healthy, HIV-negative adults with no recently reported acute infections or vaccinations. All donors were Caucasian adults living in Nashville, Tennessee, USA. CD4+ T cells were enriched by magnetic negative selection; naive cells were then positively selected on CD45RA, and the negative fraction formed the memory subset. Blood was obtained by leukapheresis, after which PBMCs were separated by Ficoll-Histopaque density gradient centrifugation and cryopreserved in liquid nitrogen vapor phase. Purity and quantity of every magnetically sorted T cell population were checked by analytical flow cytometry. Genomic DNA was isolated from every sorted fraction and measured by UV absorbance on a Nanodrop 2000c. Comments on this clone: What antigen it recognizes has not been identified. Base qualities are not provided; no much larger clone lies one nucleotide away.

Points the paper makes about the study in general: Across four donors, 4.5% to 6.5% of naive CD4, around 3.5% of naive CD8, under 2.5% of memory CD4, and 0.4% to 0.45% of memory CD8 clonotypes were shared. Clonotypes shared by all four sorted-subset donors showed higher generation probabilities than non-shared clonotypes. The small number of donors limited the genetic and exposure-history diversity represented. Pairwise subsampling indicated that sequencing depth was expected to affect the degree of clonotype sharing among donors. Even with the large sequencing depth, rarefaction of the sorted-subset datasets indicated that sequencing was incomplete. Sampling was restricted to blood, and TCR repertoires in tissues likely differ from the TCR repertoires found in blood. Naive subsets generally had larger estimated clonotype richness than memory subsets did.

Source material: naive CD4+ T cells from PBMCs. Explained via the paper, the cell subset or site label denotes: CD45RA+ positively selected. The sequence derives from a man younger than 35 in good health. Some clones in this sample may be carry-over from other donors' samples. The chain links TRBV5-8 with TRBJ2-1; a tentative D match to TRBD2 spans 6 bases. Here is the DNA: TGTGCCAGCAGCTATTATCGGGACTCCTTATACAATGAGCAGTTCTTC. Its protein product is CASSYYRDSLYNEQFF.